This passage covers 15 T cell receptor beta chains from one sample sequenced in a study of blood T cell repertoires in COVID-19. Only in-frame clones appear in the TCRdb table, and some are missing; sequencing was by immunoSEQ multiplex PCR. The sample yields about 230,000 clones, roughly 83% seen once. The sequenced material came from peripheral blood. The receptors were sampled from a woman aged 45-59 years with acute or convalescent COVID-19.

This sequence joins TRBV12-3 or TRBV12-4 and TRBJ1-2; D gene unclear. This CDR3 contains 12 residues. Trimming removed 4 bases at V and 5 bases at J, with 8 bases between. CDR3 DNA sequence: TGTGCCAGCAGTTCCTTTGAGTATGGCTACACCTTC. As protein: CASSSFEYGYTF.

This clone was seen just once. The chain is built from TRBV11-2 and TRBJ2-5; perhaps TRBD1 as D (6 bases). CDR3 length equals 13 residues. Germline lookup yields CDR1 SGHAT and CDR2 FQNNGV. Between the trimmed V and J ends, which lost 5 bases and 3 bases, there was a span of 10 bases. CDR3 DNA: TGTGCCAGCAGCCACGGACAGAAAGAGACCCAGTACTTC. Amino acid sequence: CASSHGQKETQYF.

The chain combines TRBV28 with TRBJ2-1; 13 bases are shared with TRBD2. The germline CDR1 and CDR2 sequences are MDHEN and SYDVKM. There are 15 residues in the CDR3. The V gene end was trimmed by 4 bases and the J gene end by 8 bases; junction bases not matched to a gene: 5. CDR3 protein: CASSSGTSGKDEQFF. Here the CDR3 DNA reads TGTGCCAGCAGTTCCGGGACTAGCGGGAAAGATGAGCAGTTCTTC.

V and J are TRBV5-1 and TRBJ1-2; tentatively, D is TRBD1 (6 bases). The V end was cut by 2 bases, the J end by 3 bases, with 14 bases between. The V gene's germline CDR1 is SGHRS and CDR2 YFSETQ. The CDR3 contains 15 residues. CDR3 coding DNA: TGCGCCAGCAGCTTATTAGGGGGATTTGACTATGGCTACACCTTC. It specifies CASSLLGGFDYGYTF. The full variable domain, in which reference TRBV5-1 and TRBJ1-2 provide the parts outside the CDR3, is KAGVTQTPRYLIKTRGQQVTLSCSPISGHRSVSWYQQTPGQGLQFLFEYFSETQRNKGNFPGRFSGRQFSNSRSEMNVSTLELGDSALYLCASSLLGGFDYGYTFGSGTRLTVV.

The chain recombines TRBV7-2 with TRBJ1-1; D possibly corresponds to TRBD1 (5 bases). V lost 3 bases and J 0 bases, leaving 8 bases between the germline ends. The CDR3 totals 14 residues. Germline assignment: CDR1 SGHTA and CDR2 FQGNSA. Here the CDR3 reads CASSLRGVNTEAFF. The CDR3 region has the DNA TGTGCCAGCAGCTTGCGGGGGGTGAACACTGAAGCTTTCTTT.

The chain combines TRBV7-8 with TRBJ2-5; 8 bases map to TRBD2. The CDR3 spans 18 residues. V was clipped by 5 bases and J by 4 bases; unmatched bases: 18. CDR1 and CDR2 from the germline V gene are SGHVS and FQNEAQ. The CDR3 DNA sequence: TGTGCCAGCAGCAGCCCTCGTTTCGGGGGGGCCTTTATAGAGACCCAGTACTTC. Translating gives CASSSPRFGGAFIETQYF.

This clone was seen more than once but under ten times. The chain carries TRBV30 and TRBJ1-5; D may be TRBD1 (5 bases). This CDR3 has 12 residues. V lost 5 bases and J 10 bases, leaving 15 bases between the germline ends. Germline V lookup: CDR1 GTSNPN, CDR2 SVGIG (reference sequence). CDR3 sequence: CAWSGGAGPQHF. Here the CDR3 DNA reads TGTGCCTGGTCCGGAGGGGCCGGCCCCCAGCATTTT.

The chain combines TRBV27 with TRBJ1-5; the D is unclear. V lost 6 bases and J lost 4, with 10 bases in between. This CDR3 contains 13 residues. Per germline, CDR1 MNHEY and CDR2 SMNVEV (reference sequence). The CDR3 DNA sequence: TGTGCCAGCAGGCCCCCGGGGAATCAGCCCCAGCATTTT. This codes for CASRPPGNQPQHF.

The rearrangement uses TRBV2 and TRBJ2-7; D is unclear. The CDR3 runs to 11 residues. Between the trimmed V and J ends, which lost 8 bases and 3 bases, there was a span of 8 bases. Germline V gives CDR1 SNHLY, CDR2 FYNNEI. CDR3 nucleotides: TGTGCCAGCTCACTTTTCTACGAGCAGTACTTC. The encoded protein is CASSLFYEQYF.

The rearrangement links TRBV28 to TRBJ2-1, with 10 bases matching TRBD2. J was trimmed by 4 bases and V by 6 bases; bases with no gene match: 6. Germline lookup yields CDR1 MDHEN and CDR2 SYDVKM. The CDR3 runs 15 residues. CDR3 protein: CASRPGAGGYNEQFF. The DNA of the CDR3 is TGTGCCAGCAGGCCAGGAGCGGGGGGGTACAATGAGCAGTTCTTC.

The chain couples TRBV7-6 to TRBJ2-1, with a tentative D call TRBD2 (5 bases). This CDR3 region has 12 residues. The ends were cut back, 1 base at V and 9 bases at J, with 7 bases in the middle. From germline, CDR1 is SGHVS and CDR2 FNYEAQ. Written as DNA, the CDR3 is TGTGCCAGCAGCTTAGTGCTAGCTGAGCAGTTCTTC. It is translated as CASSLVLAEQFF.

The CDR3 region is CAWTKQGYGNTIYF. CDR3 coding DNA: TGTGCCTGGACGAAACAGGGTTACGGAAACACCATATATTTT. The chain carries TRBV30 and TRBJ1-3; tentative D call: TRBD1 (6 bases). V was shortened by 4 bases and J by 4 bases, with 14 bases between the two germline ends. The CDR3 is made up of 14 amino acids. The germline V gene encodes CDR1 GTSNPN and CDR2 SVGIG (reference sequence).

V and J are TRBV5-4 and TRBJ1-4; perhaps TRBD1 as D (6 bases). CDR3 length: 15 residues. Trimming removed 2 bases at V and 3 bases at J, with 11 bases between. Germline lookup yields CDR1 SGHNT and CDR2 YYREEE (reference sequence). CDR3 region: CASSLQGFSNEKLFF. In nucleotides, the CDR3 is TGTGCCAGCAGCTTACAGGGTTTTTCTAATGAAAAACTGTTTTTT.

V and J are TRBV5-6 and TRBJ1-3; no definite D call. This CDR3 comprises 11 residues. The germline V gene encodes CDR1 SGHDT and CDR2 YYEEEE. Trimming pared 4 bases from V and 9 bases from J, leaving 8 bases between. CDR3 region: CASSREGTIYF. In DNA, the CDR3 is TGTGCCAGCAGCCGCGAGGGCACCATATATTTT.

This clone occurred once. The chain carries TRBV5-5 and TRBJ1-4, with D unclear. Trimming left V 2 bases short and J 0 bases short, with 17 bases between. CDR1 and CDR2 (germline): SGHKS, YYEKEE (reference sequence). The length of the CDR3 is 18 residues. The CDR3 DNA sequence: TGTGCCAGCAGCTTACGACATGGGTTGGGAGCAACTAATGAAAAACTGTTTTTT. This encodes CASSLRHGLGATNEKLFF.